This TCR beta chain came from a study of T cell repertoires in cytomegalovirus infection (dated by TCRdb to 2018 to 2020). About the investigation overall: The peptide stimulations were aimed at well-studied HLA-B-restricted epitopes as well as recently identified HLA-C-restricted CMV epitopes, whose presentation resists viral immunomodulation. Donor HLA type was relevant to the analysis, as public TCR beta signatures indicated carriage of CMV infection together with the matching HLA type.

On the study overall, not on this receptor specifically: The ex vivo response was dominated by HLA-C-restricted CMV-specific TCR beta clonotypes, and the single most frequent clonotype in two of eight donors was supplied by these HLA-C-restricted clonotypes. In both this cohort and an independent cohort of some 370 donors, the cumulative frequency of public TCR beta family members distinguished carriers of CMV infection plus the relevant HLA type.

On this clonotype: The target of this receptor is not known. No per-base quality is available; no much larger clone lies one base away.

Trimmed from V: 4 bases; trimmed from J: 2 bases; junction bases lacking a gene match: 15. The germline V gene encodes CDR1 ENHRY and CDR2 SYGVKD. Measured from the cysteine to the phenylalanine, the CDR3 is 20 residues long. Only the CDR3 DNA is retained, 60 bases long and in frame from the first base. This specimen's treatment or condition label, per the study, means: in vitro stimulation with specific CMV peptide epitopes to enrich CMV-specific T cells. TCRdb shows the sequencer as Illumina HiSeq 1500. The raw public reads went through TCRdb reprocessing: fastp at Q25, MiXCR clone calling, in-frame beta chains kept. Rows matching on CDR3 protein sequence are summarized as one entry with the most common DNA and genes. The sample yields about 280,000 distinct CDR3 sequences; less than 25% were counted once. About 20% of the sample is in the top ten clones.

Material: cultured PBMCs, obtained from culture after CMV antigen stimulation. The chain uses TRBV10-3 and TRBJ2-1, with 12 middle bases fitting TRBD2. This receptor was taken from a human donor in good health (CMV status not recorded). Some clones in this sample may be carry-over from other donors' samples. CDR3 loop: CAISVTRSSGRAWTYNEQFF. The nucleotide sequence is given as TGTGCCATCAGTGTTACGAGGTCTAGCGGGAGGGCCTGGACCTACAATGAGCAGTTCTTC.